Listed here are 5 T cell receptor beta chains from one sample, sequenced in a study of tumor and adjacent non-tumor tissue in lung cancer. RNA was extracted from bulk tissue without any cell sorting. Three rounds of nested PCR, following a modified ARM-PCR protocol, produced the TCRbeta library. TCRdb re-analysed the multiplex PCR reads in MiXCR, keeping a single row per CDR3 protein. Of 200,000 to 250,000 distinct CDR3 sequences in the sample, 71% were seen once. Sequenced input: lung tumor tissue. The receptors derive from a man in his sixties with non-small cell lung cancer.

V usage is TRBV12-3 or TRBV12-4 and J usage is TRBJ2-7, with TRBD2 identical over 7 bases. The V gene end was trimmed by 6 bases and the J gene end by 3 bases; junction bases not matched to a gene: 11. There are 15 residues in the CDR3. CDR3 in DNA: TGTGCCAGCAGACCAGCTAGCGGCGCCTTCTACGAGCAGTACTTC. Translating gives CASRPASGAFYEQYF.

In regard to this clonotype: This may be a read error, as it is one base from a much larger clone. The chain recombines TRBV6-1 with TRBJ1-1; tentative D call: TRBD1 (6 bases). The CDR3 runs to 13 residues. Trimming shortened V by 4 bases and J by 3 bases, and 9 bases separated the two germline ends. CDR1 and CDR2 from the germline V gene are MNHNS and SASEGT. In DNA form, the CDR3 reads TGTGCCAGCAGTGGACAGGACGACACTGAAGCTTTCTTT. This encodes CASSGQDDTEAFF.

This clonotype has a count of ten or more. This sequence joins TRBV4-2 and TRBJ2-3, with D possibly matching TRBD1 (5 bases). V lost 0 bases, J lost 3 bases, and 10 bases lay in between. CDR3 length: 15 residues. Germline CDR1 LGHNA, CDR2 YNFKEQ. The CDR3 protein is CASSQDYQGTDTQYF. CDR3 DNA sequence: TGTGCCAGCAGCCAAGATTATCAGGGAACAGATACGCAGTATTTT.

This clonotype was detected once. The conserved phenylalanine or tryptophan normally closing the CDR3 is absent here, so this likely arose from a read error. The chain combines TRBV4-2 with TRBJ2-1; 16 bases line up with TRBD2. The V gene's germline CDR1 is LGHNA and CDR2 YNFKEQ. The CDR3 sequence is 19 residues long. CDR3 loop: CASSRTGLAGGHGYKEQFL. For the CDR3, the DNA is TGTGCCAGCAGCCGGACGGGACTAGCGGGAGGGCACGGCTACAAAGAGCAGTTCTTA.

As concerns this clonotype: At one boundary the junction diverges from the germline segment, which might be a read error. This chain uses TRBV11-3 with TRBJ1-6; D may be TRBD1 (5 bases). Germline V gene sequence: CDR1 SGHNT, CDR2 YENEEA. This CDR3 region has 16 residues. In nucleotides, the CDR3 is TGTGCCAGCAGCTTAGAAAGGGGCACCTATAATTCACCCCTCCTCTTT. This codes for CASSLERGTYNSPLLF. The whole variable domain, remainder taken from reference TRBV11-3 and TRBJ1-6, is EAGVVQSPRYKIIEKKQPVAFWCNPISGHNTLYWYLQNLGQGPELLIRYENEEAVDDSQLPKDRFSAERLKGVDSTLKIQPAELGDSAVYLCASSLERGTYNSPLLFGNGTRLTVT.